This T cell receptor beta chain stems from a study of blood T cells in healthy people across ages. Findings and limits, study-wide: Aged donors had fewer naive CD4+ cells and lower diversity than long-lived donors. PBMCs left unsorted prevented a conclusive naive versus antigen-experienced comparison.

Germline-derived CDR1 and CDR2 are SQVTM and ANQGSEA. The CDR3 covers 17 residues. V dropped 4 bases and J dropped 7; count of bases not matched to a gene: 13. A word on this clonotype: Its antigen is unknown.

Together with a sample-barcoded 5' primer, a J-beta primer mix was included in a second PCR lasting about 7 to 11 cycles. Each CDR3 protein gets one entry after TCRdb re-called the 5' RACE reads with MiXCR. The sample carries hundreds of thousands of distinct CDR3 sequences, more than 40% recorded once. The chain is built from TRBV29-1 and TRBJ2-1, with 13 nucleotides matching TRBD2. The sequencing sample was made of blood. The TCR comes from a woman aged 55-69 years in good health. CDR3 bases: TGCAGCGTTGCCGGGACTAGCGGGGAGGGCGGGGGGAATGAGCAGTTCTTC. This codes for CSVAGTSGEGGGNEQFF.